This T cell receptor (beta chain) was profiled in a study of blood T cell repertoires in COVID-19. Per germline, CDR1 SGDLS and CDR2 YYNGEE. Trimming pared 3 bases from V and 0 bases from J, leaving 11 bases between. The CDR3 consists of 15 residues. Profiling relied on immunoSEQ multiplex PCR, and the TCRdb table lists in-frame clones only, not all of them. Of around 370,000 clones listed, more than 70% were seen once; the top ten hold about 1.1%. Sequencing was carried out using PBMCs or T cells enriched from blood (not recorded which). The rearrangement uses TRBV9 and TRBJ2-3; D is undetermined. This TCR derives from a woman aged 18-35 years who had recovered from COVID-19. CDR3 residues: CASSARRGSTDTQYF. DNA for the CDR3: TGTGCCAGCAGCGCCCGCCGAGGTAGCACAGATACGCAGTATTTT.